This TCR beta chain was obtained from a study of TIL therapy for anti-PD-1-resistant metastatic lung cancer. Study-wide context: Progressing patients received lymphodepletion, expanded TIL infusion and IL-2. Findings and caveats of the study: The baseline peripheral repertoire was partially replaced by infused TIL clonotypes that later decayed.

Between the trimmed V and J ends, which lost 0 bases and 4 bases, there was a span of 11 bases. The CDR3 loop spans 15 amino acids. CDR1 LNHDA and CDR2 SQIVND come from the germline V gene (reference sequence). In the case of this clone: Antigen unknown.

The time point is: pre-treatment sample, taken before nivolumab and TIL therapy. This was the immunoSEQ v3 assay. Libraries were prepared by immunoSEQ multiplex PCR; TCRdb keeps only in-frame clonotypes and omits some of them. The table lists roughly 60,000 clones, around 87% of them singletons. The sample here was blood, taken at baseline. This rearrangement joins TRBV19 to TRBJ2-3, with D possibly being TRBD1 (6 bases). This TCR was sampled from a person aged 25-85 years with non-small cell lung cancer. CDR3: CASSIEFAGADTQYF. The CDR3 DNA follows: TGTGCCAGTAGTATAGAGTTCGCAGGGGCAGATACGCAGTATTTT.